One T cell receptor (beta chain) is described in this entry. What it binds is not known. It was RNA transcripts that yielded the amplified TCR beta CDR3 regions. The HTBI set primed first-round TCR CDR3 RT-PCR. Each CDR3 protein gets one entry after TCRdb re-called the multiplex PCR reads with MiXCR. The sample consists of roughly 500,000 distinct CDR3 sequences, roughly 14% of them appearing once. The entry originates in a study of T cells in Graves' hyperthyroidism and ophthalmopathy. The CDR3 is made up of 18 amino acids. Per the germline V gene, CDR1 is LNHDA and CDR2 is SQIVND (reference sequence). The V gene lost 4 bases and the J gene lost 5 bases, with 23 bases spanning the gap. Study-wide results and caveats: Most thyroid clonotypes that were expanded above 0.001 also turned up in blood.

Ahead of any ophthalmopathy symptoms, the blood sample was obtained at the first diagnosis of hyperthyroidism. The sequenced sample consisted of blood. V is TRBV19 and J is TRBJ1-4; D remains ambiguous. This receptor was identified in a woman younger than 45 with Graves' hyperthyroidism that later progressed to Graves' ophthalmopathy. CDR3 loop: CASSKGKRSIRENEKLFF. DNA of the CDR3: TGTGCCAGTAGTAAAGGGAAGCGCTCTATTCGAGAGAATGAAAAACTGTTTTTT. The variable domain in full, with the rest retrieved from reference TRBV19 and TRBJ1-4, is DGGITQSPKYLFRKEGQNVTLSCEQNLNHDAMYWYRQDPGQGLRLIYYSQIVNDFQKGDIAEGYSVSREKKESFPLTVTSAQKNPTAFYLCASSKGKRSIRENEKLFFGSGTQLSVL.